This TCR beta chain derives from a study of blood T cell repertoires in COVID-19. Clones were sequenced by immunoSEQ multiplex PCR, and TCRdb holds only the in-frame ones, with some missing. The table records some 200,000 clones, under 90% of them present only once. This clone was found a few times. The CDR3 runs to 15 residues. V dropped 5 bases and J dropped 2; count of bases not matched to a gene: 7. Germline CDR1 and CDR2: SEHNR and FQNEAQ (reference sequence). This clonotype originated in a man older than 75 with acute or convalescent COVID-19. The gene calls are TRBV7-9 and TRBJ1-1, with TRBD1 identical over 8 bases. Sequencing used peripheral blood. Here the CDR3 reads CASSRPGQENTEAFF. Written as DNA, the CDR3 is TGTGCCAGCAGCCGACCGGGACAGGAAAACACTGAAGCTTTCTTT. Together with reference TRBV7-9 and TRBJ1-1, the CDR3 gives the full variable domain: DTGVSQNPRHKITKRGQNVTFRCDPISEHNRLYWYRQTLGQGPEFLTYFQNEAQLEKSRLLSDRFSAERPKGSFSTLEIQRTEQGDSAMYLCASSRPGQENTEAFFGQGTRLTVV.